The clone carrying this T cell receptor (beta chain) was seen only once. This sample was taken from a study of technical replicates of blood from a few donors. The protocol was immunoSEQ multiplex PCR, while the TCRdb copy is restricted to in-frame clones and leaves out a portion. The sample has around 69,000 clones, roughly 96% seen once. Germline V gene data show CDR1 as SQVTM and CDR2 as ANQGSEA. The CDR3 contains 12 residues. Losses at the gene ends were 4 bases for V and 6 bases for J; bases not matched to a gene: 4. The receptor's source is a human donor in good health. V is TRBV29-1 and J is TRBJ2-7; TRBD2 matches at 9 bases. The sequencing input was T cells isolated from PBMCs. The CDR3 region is CSVVGGGGEQYF. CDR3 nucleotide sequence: TGCAGCGTTGTCGGCGGGGGGGGCGAGCAGTACTTC.